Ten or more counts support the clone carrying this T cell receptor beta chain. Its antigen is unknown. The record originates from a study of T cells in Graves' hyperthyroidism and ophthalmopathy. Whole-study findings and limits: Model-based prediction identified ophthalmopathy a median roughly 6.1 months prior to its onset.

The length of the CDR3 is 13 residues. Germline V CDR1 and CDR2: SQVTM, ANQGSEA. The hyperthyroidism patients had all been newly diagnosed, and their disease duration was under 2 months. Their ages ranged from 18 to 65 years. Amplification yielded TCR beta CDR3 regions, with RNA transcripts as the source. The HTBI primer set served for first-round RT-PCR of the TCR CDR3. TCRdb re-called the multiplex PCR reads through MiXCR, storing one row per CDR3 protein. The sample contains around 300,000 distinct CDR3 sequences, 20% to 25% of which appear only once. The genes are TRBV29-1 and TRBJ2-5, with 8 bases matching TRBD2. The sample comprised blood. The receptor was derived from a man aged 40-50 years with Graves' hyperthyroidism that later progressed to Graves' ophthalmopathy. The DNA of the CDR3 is TGCAGTGCAGGACTAGCAGGATGGGAGACCCAGTACTTC. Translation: CSAGLAGWETQYF.